The 28 T cell receptor beta chains below come from one sample, sequenced in a study of cytotoxic CD8 clonotypes in ibrutinib-treated CLL (dated by TCRdb to the early 2020s). Library preparation employed the immunoSEQ multiplex PCR assay. TCRdb carries this immuneACCESS record with in-frame sequences only. Its versions omit some clonotypes, under half of them owing to an unresolved V gene in the studies checked, with the rest unexplained. For this sample the table gives hundreds of thousands of clones, of which about 80% were detected only once. Clones ranked in the top ten supply over 5% of the sample. The specimen comprised PBMCs, sampled before ibrutinib treatment. Receptors were obtained from a human donor with chronic lymphocytic leukemia.

V usage is TRBV7-9 and J usage is TRBJ1-2, with 7 bases matching TRBD1. This CDR3 has 15 amino acids. Germline loops: CDR1 SEHNR, CDR2 FQNEAQ (reference sequence). The J segment lost 4 bases and the V segment lost 1 base, leaving 6 bases of the junction unmatched. As DNA, the CDR3 is TGTGCCAGCAGCTTAGGCGGACAGGCTTCCTATGGCTACACCTTC. It codes for CASSLGGQASYGYTF.

This chain joins TRBV7-2 and TRBJ1-1; TRBD1 is a possible D gene (5 bases). Germline CDR1 SGHTA, CDR2 FQGNSA. This CDR3 spans 14 amino acids. The V and J ends lost 1 base and 4 bases respectively, with 10 bases between them. The CDR3 coding sequence is TGTGCCAGCAGCTTAGGGGGGTTGGGCACTGAAGCTTTCTTT. Protein sequence: CASSLGGLGTEAFF.

This chain's CDR3 is CASRPGTGHYNEQFF. CDR3 in DNA: TGTGCCAGCAGGCCCGGGACAGGGCACTACAATGAGCAGTTCTTC. The rearrangement links TRBV2 to TRBJ2-1, with 9 bases aligning to TRBD1. There are 15 residues in the CDR3. V was clipped by 6 bases and J by 3 bases; unmatched bases: 6. The V gene's germline CDR1 is SNHLY and CDR2 FYNNEI.

The chain links TRBV4-1 to TRBJ2-1; possibly TRBD2 for D (5 bases). The CDR3 length is 18 residues. V was cut by 4 bases and J by 5 bases, with 24 bases left in between. Germline-derived CDR1 and CDR2 are MGHRA and YSYEKL. The CDR3 loop is CASSLPTGTPINNNEQFF. The CDR3 DNA is TGCGCCAGCAGCCTACCCACGGGAACGCCAATCAACAACAATGAGCAGTTCTTC.

The chain has TRBV27 and TRBJ2-7, with a possible D match to TRBD1 (6 bases). Germline values: CDR1 MNHEY, CDR2 SMNVEV (reference sequence). Deletions cut 2 bases from V and 6 bases from J, with 20 bases between. This CDR3 is 16 amino acids long. The CDR3, as DNA: TGTGCCAGCAGTTTAGGAACAGGGAGCCCCTCTGGCGAGCAGTACTTC. Protein sequence: CASSLGTGSPSGEQYF.

The chain couples TRBV25-1 to TRBJ2-7; the match to TRBD1 covers 9 bases. The CDR3 extends over 14 amino acids. CDR1 MGHDK and CDR2 SYGVNS come from the germline V gene. J was trimmed by 5 bases and V by 6 bases; bases with no gene match: 8. The CDR3 here is CASRTGTGSHEQYF. CDR3 coding DNA: TGTGCCAGCAGGACCGGGACAGGGTCCCACGAGCAGTACTTC.

The chain carries TRBV5-4 and TRBJ2-1, with TRBD1 matching over 9 bases. Germline V CDR1 and CDR2: SGHNT, YYREEE (reference sequence). The CDR3 consists of 16 residues. V was clipped by 3 bases and J by 7 bases; unmatched bases: 11. The DNA for the CDR3 is TGTGCCAGCAGCTCCCCCGGGACAGGGTTGTGGAATGAGCAGTTCTTC. Protein product: CASSSPGTGLWNEQFF. Based on the CDR3 plus reference TRBV5-4 and TRBJ2-1, the full variable domain is ETGVTQSPTHLIKTRGQQVTLRCSSQSGHNTVSWYQQALGQGPQFIFQYYREEENGRGNFPPRFSGLQFPNYSSELNVNALELDDSALYLCASSSPGTGLWNEQFFGPGTRLTVL.

This chain links TRBV29-1 with TRBJ2-2; D may match TRBD1 or TRBD2 (5 bases each). CDR1 is SQVTM, CDR2 ANQGSEA, per germline. This CDR3 region has 13 residues. V was clipped by 3 bases and J by 2 bases, with 7 bases between them. The CDR3 reads CSVDRDNTGELFF. The CDR3 DNA sequence: TGCAGCGTTGACAGGGACAACACCGGGGAGCTGTTTTTT.

The chain carries TRBV11-3 and TRBJ1-1, with D perhaps TRBD1 (5 bases). In germline, CDR1 is SGHNT, CDR2 YENEEA. V was shortened by 5 bases and J by 1 base, with 11 bases between the two germline ends. The CDR3 runs to 14 residues. The CDR3 DNA sequence: TGTGCCAGCAGCCATGGGACGGAGAACACTGAAGCTTTCTTT. Protein product: CASSHGTENTEAFF. The full variable domain, rest sourced from reference TRBV11-3 and TRBJ1-1, is EAGVVQSPRYKIIEKKQPVAFWCNPISGHNTLYWYLQNLGQGPELLIRYENEEAVDDSQLPKDRFSAERLKGVDSTLKIQPAELGDSAVYLCASSHGTENTEAFFGQGTRLTVV.

The chain employs TRBV15 and TRBJ2-1; no clear D gene. V lost 0 bases, J lost 7 bases, and 4 bases lay in between. The CDR3 sequence is 12 residues long. Germline assignment: CDR1 LNHNV and CDR2 YYDKDF (reference sequence). Here the CDR3 reads CATSRDSNEQFF. CDR3 sequence (DNA): TGTGCCACCAGCAGAGACAGTAATGAGCAGTTCTTC.

The rearrangement links TRBV4-3 to TRBJ2-7; D may be TRBD1 (6 bases). Per the germline V gene, CDR1 is LGHNA and CDR2 is YSLEER. The CDR3 covers 17 residues. V was clipped by 0 bases and J by 4 bases, with 19 bases between them. CDR3 sequence reads: CASSQDFSAGVAYEQYF. The CDR3 region has the DNA TGCGCCAGCAGCCAAGATTTTTCGGCAGGGGTAGCGTACGAGCAGTACTTC.

V is TRBV5-1 and J is TRBJ1-1; 8 bases are a match to TRBD1. V gave up 2 bases and J gave up 3 bases; unmatched junction bases: 6. From germline, CDR1 is SGHRS and CDR2 YFSETQ. This CDR3 comprises 15 residues. Here the CDR3 reads CASSFGQGGHTEAFF. Here the CDR3 DNA reads TGCGCCAGCAGCTTCGGACAGGGCGGACACACTGAAGCTTTCTTT.

The rearrangement joins TRBV28 to TRBJ1-2, with D unclear. V lost 3 bases to trimming and J lost 1 base, with 9 bases between them. Germline V gives CDR1 MDHEN, CDR2 SYDVKM. The CDR3 sequence is 14 residues long. The CDR3 DNA reads as TGTGCCAGCAGTTTTGGCGGGAGTAACTATGGCTACACCTTC. Protein sequence: CASSFGGSNYGYTF.

The chain carries TRBV9 and TRBJ2-5; D is undetermined. Germline CDR1 is SGDLS and CDR2 is YYNGEE. V dropped 1 base and J dropped 1 base, with 8 bases sitting between them. The CDR3 has 14 residues. CDR3 sequence reads: CASSVSYSQETQYF. CDR3 nucleotides: TGTGCCAGCAGCGTATCTTACAGCCAAGAGACCCAGTACTTC. The full variable domain, completed using reference TRBV9 and TRBJ2-5, is DSGVTQTPKHLITATGQRVTLRCSPRSGDLSVYWYQQSLDQGLQFLIQYYNGEERAKGNILERFSAQQFPDLHSELNLSSLELGDSALYFCASSVSYSQETQYFGPGTRLLVL.

The rearrangement uses TRBV5-6 and TRBJ1-1; D is perhaps TRBD1 (5 bases). Germline V gene data show CDR1 as SGHDT and CDR2 as YYEEEE. V was cut by 5 bases and J by 5 bases, with 13 bases left in between. The CDR3 loop spans 13 amino acids. The CDR3 DNA follows: TGTGCCAGCAGGCAGAGGGGAGGAACTGAAGCTTTCTTT. This encodes CASRQRGGTEAFF.

The gene calls are TRBV6-1 and TRBJ2-1, with D perhaps TRBD1 (6 bases). The CDR3 spans 13 residues. Trimming shortened V by 6 bases and J by 1 base, and 7 bases separated the two germline ends. CDR1 is MNHNS and CDR2 is SASEGT in the germline V gene. The CDR3 sequence is CASRDSSYNEQFF. CDR3 bases: TGTGCCAGCAGGGACAGTTCCTACAATGAGCAGTTCTTC.

The V and J genes are TRBV19 and TRBJ2-1, with 7 bases matching TRBD1. CDR3 length equals 16 residues. V lost 6 bases and J lost 4; bases outside the gene matches: 12. The germline V gene encodes CDR1 LNHDA and CDR2 SQIVND (reference sequence). In nucleotides, the CDR3 is TGTGCCAGTAGCCCCCTCCGGGACAGCCTTTACAATGAGCAGTTCTTC. Translated, it gives CASSPLRDSLYNEQFF.

The V and J genes are TRBV6-4 and TRBJ2-2; the D gene is possibly TRBD1 (5 bases). The CDR3 has 14 residues. V was shortened by 5 bases and J by 1 base, with 8 bases between the two germline ends. CDR1 is MRHNA, CDR2 SNTAGT, per germline. The chain's CDR3 is CASSTTGNTGELFF. CDR3 DNA sequence: TGTGCCAGCAGTACAACAGGGAACACCGGGGAGCTGTTTTTT.

The V gene is TRBV6-6, the J gene TRBJ1-3, with TRBD1 identical over 7 bases. CDR1 is MNHNY, CDR2 SVGAGI, per germline (reference sequence). With 2 bases clipped from V and 3 bases from J, the junction kept 7 bases outside the gene matches. CDR3 length equals 16 residues. The CDR3 reads CASSYHPGQHGNTIYF. CDR3 DNA: TGTGCCAGCAGTTACCACCCGGGACAGCATGGAAACACCATATATTTT.

The gene calls are TRBV4-2 and TRBJ2-4; 11 nucleotides align to TRBD2. With V trimmed by 3 bases and J by 8 bases, 18 bases remained unmatched. Germline lookup yields CDR1 LGHNA and CDR2 YNFKEQ. CDR3 size: 19 residues. The chain's CDR3 is CASSQNLAGGFVRGDIQYF. CDR3 DNA: TGTGCCAGCAGCCAGAACCTAGCGGGAGGTTTCGTGCGGGGGGACATTCAGTACTTC.

This clone was observed a handful of times. This sequence joins TRBV5-1 and TRBJ2-7; the D gene is possibly TRBD1 (6 bases). Germline CDR1 is SGHRS and CDR2 is YFSETQ. Trimming removed 7 bases at V and 2 bases at J, with 16 bases between. The CDR3 extends over 14 amino acids. This CDR3 is CASSTQGMTYEQYF. The CDR3 coding sequence is TGCGCCAGCTCCACCCAGGGGATGACCTACGAGCAGTACTTC.

The chain is built from TRBV7-6 and TRBJ1-3; 8 bases align to TRBD1. CDR3 length: 15 residues. V dropped 2 bases and J dropped 8; count of bases not matched to a gene: 8. Germline V gene data show CDR1 as SGHVS and CDR2 as FNYEAQ. The CDR3 coding sequence is TGTGCCAGCAGCTTAACCGGACAGGGCGCGGACACCATATATTTT. Translation gives CASSLTGQGADTIYF.

The chain combines TRBV4-2 with TRBJ2-3; either TRBD1 or TRBD2 may supply D (6 bases each). The CDR3 contains 17 residues. With 1 base removed from V and 1 base from J, the gap between germline ends came to 15 bases. Germline V gene lookup returns CDR1 LGHNA and CDR2 YNFKEQ. The CDR3 region has the DNA TGTGCCAGCAGCCAAGTAACTAGCCCAGGGGGCACAGATACGCAGTATTTT. Translation gives CASSQVTSPGGTDTQYF.

The chain is built from TRBV30 and TRBJ1-1; 10 bases align to TRBD1. The V gene's germline CDR1 is GTSNPN and CDR2 SVGIG (reference sequence). CDR3 length equals 14 residues. V lost 5 bases and J lost 1; bases outside the gene matches: 4. The CDR3 DNA reads as TGTGCCTGGGACAGGGGGCAGCAGAACACTGAAGCTTTCTTT. Translation gives CAWDRGQQNTEAFF. Full variable domain (outside the CDR3, taken from reference TRBV30 and TRBJ1-1): SQTIHQWPATLVQPVGSPLSLECTVEGTSNPNLYWYRQAAGRGLQLLFYSVGIGQISSEVPQNLSASRPQDRQFILSSKKLLLSDSGFYLCAWDRGQQNTEAFFGQGTRLTVV.

J is TRBJ1-2 and V is TRBV27, with a weak D call TRBD1 (5 bases). The CDR3 is 13 residues long. Germline CDR1 and CDR2: MNHEY and SMNVEV (reference sequence). The ends were cut back, 2 bases at V and 4 bases at J, with 8 bases in the middle. The CDR3 DNA is TGTGCCAGCAGTTTAGGGGCAGCCTATGGCTACACCTTC. Translated: CASSLGAAYGYTF.

Note on this clone: Germline is not matched at one junction end, which may reflect a read error. The CDR3 protein is CASSLATLTNEQFF. CDR3 bases: TGTGCCAGCAGCCTAGCGACCCTAACGAATGAGCAGTTCTTC. The chain joins TRBV7-9 to TRBJ2-1; possibly TRBD2 for D (6 bases). The germline V gene has CDR1 SEHNR and CDR2 FQNEAQ (reference sequence). CDR3 size: 14 residues.

The CDR3 nucleotides are TGTGCCAGCAGCTTGGACGGAGCCTTCAATCAGCCCCAGCATTTT. Translated: CASSLDGAFNQPQHF. The genes are TRBV5-4 and TRBJ1-5; the D is unclear. The V end lost 0 bases, the J end lost 3 bases, and 10 bases lay between the germline ends. Per the germline V gene, CDR1 is SGHNT and CDR2 is YYREEE (reference sequence). The length of the CDR3 is 15 residues.

V is TRBV6-1 and J is TRBJ1-1; D possibly corresponds to TRBD1 (6 bases). V was pared by 3 bases and J by 4 bases, with 15 bases between. CDR3 length: 15 residues. CDR1 is MNHNS and CDR2 is SASEGT in the germline V gene. The CDR3 DNA reads as TGTGCCAGCAGTGAGGGGGGGCGGAGAATCACTGAAGCTTTCTTT. Translating it yields CASSEGGRRITEAFF.